The 21 T cell receptor beta chains presented below share a single source sample, sequenced in a study of OX40 agonist ivuxolimab in advanced cancers. The protocol was immunoSEQ multiplex PCR, while the TCRdb copy is restricted to in-frame clones and leaves out a portion. This sample has 55,000 to 75,000 clones; around 87% occur once, and the top ten carry 1.1%. Here the sequenced sample was CD4+ or CD8+ T cells sorted from blood, taken in a trial of the OX40 agonist ivuxolimab. These receptors were taken from an adult with an advanced solid tumor such as melanoma, head and neck, liver or kidney cancer.

This chain uses TRBV5-1 with TRBJ2-1; D gene unclear. V dropped 0 bases and J dropped 7 bases, with 8 bases sitting between them. The length of the CDR3 is 13 residues. Germline CDR1 reads SGHRS; CDR2 reads YFSETQ. Written as DNA, the CDR3 is TGCGCCAGCAGCTTGGGACGGTCAAATGAGCAGTTCTTC. As protein: CASSLGRSNEQFF. Using reference TRBV5-1 and TRBJ2-1 for the parts outside the CDR3, the full variable domain is KAGVTQTPRYLIKTRGQQVTLSCSPISGHRSVSWYQQTPGQGLQFLFEYFSETQRNKGNFPGRFSGRQFSNSRSEMNVSTLELGDSALYLCASSLGRSNEQFFGPGTRLTVL.

The chain has TRBV19 and TRBJ2-7; 7 bases align to TRBD2. This CDR3 region has 15 residues. Germline assignment: CDR1 LNHDA and CDR2 SQIVND (reference sequence). The V segment lost 0 bases and the J segment 4 bases; nucleotides outside the gene matches: 6. The CDR3 coding sequence is TGTGCCAGTAGTATAGAAACGGGAGGCGGTTACGAGCAGTACTTC. Protein: CASSIETGGGYEQYF.

The chain joins TRBV7-2 to TRBJ2-5; 9 positions agree with TRBD2. V trimming: 6 bases; J trimming: 4 bases; junction bases outside the gene matches: 3. The CDR3 extends over 13 amino acids. Germline V lookup: CDR1 SGHTA, CDR2 FQGNSA. This CDR3 is CASSFSGRETQYF. CDR3 sequence (DNA): TGTGCCAGCAGTTTTAGCGGGAGAGAGACCCAGTACTTC.

This rearrangement joins TRBV5-4 to TRBJ2-1; 10 bases map to TRBD2. With V trimmed by 5 bases and J by 6 bases, 11 bases remained unmatched. The CDR3 consists of 16 residues. The germline V gene has CDR1 SGHNT and CDR2 YYREEE (reference sequence). In DNA, the CDR3 is TGTGCCAGCAGAACCCGGACTAGCGGAAGCTGCAATGAGCAGTTCTTC. It yields the protein CASRTRTSGSCNEQFF.

This clone was recorded only once. The chain joins TRBV6-4 to TRBJ2-1; D call uncertain. V shed 4 bases and J shed 2 bases, with 6 bases lying between them. Germline CDR1 MRHNA, CDR2 SNTAGT. This CDR3 is 13 amino acids long. CDR3 protein: CASSAETYNEQFF. The CDR3 coding sequence is TGTGCCAGCAGTGCGGAAACCTACAATGAGCAGTTCTTC.

This chain uses TRBV27 with TRBJ1-6; 7 bases match TRBD1. V was pared by 0 bases and J by 4 bases, with 3 bases of the junction left unmatched. Germline CDR1 and CDR2: MNHEY and SMNVEV (reference sequence). The CDR3 sequence is 16 residues long. The CDR3: CASSLSRTGYNSPLHF. DNA for the CDR3: TGTGCCAGCAGTTTATCGCGGACAGGTTATAATTCACCCCTCCACTTT.

The V and J genes are TRBV7-8 and TRBJ1-5; no clear D gene. Trimming took off 6 bases at V and 2 bases at J, with 11 bases between the two ends. Germline V CDR1 and CDR2: SGHVS, FQNEAQ. The CDR3 has 14 amino acids. The CDR3 loop is CASSTAVGNQPQHF. The CDR3 DNA reads TGTGCCAGCAGTACCGCTGTTGGCAATCAGCCCCAGCATTTT.

This clone was seen a single time. Because the CDR3's place on the DNA is in doubt, the DNA is left out and the CDR3 is given as listed by TCRdb. The rearrangement joins TRBV28 to TRBJ1-2. Germline V lookup: CDR1 MDHEN, CDR2 SYDVKM. The CDR3 numbers 13 amino acids, ends counted. This chain's CDR3 is CASSSSVNYGYTF.

The gene calls are TRBV5-1 and TRBJ1-1, with 7 bases fitting TRBD1. Germline loops: CDR1 SGHRS, CDR2 YFSETQ. The CDR3 totals 15 residues. J was trimmed by 3 bases and V by 0 bases; bases with no gene match: 5. The CDR3 coding sequence is TGCGCCAGCAGCTTGGCCTTGACAGGGCACACTGAAGCTTTCTTT. Amino acid sequence: CASSLALTGHTEAFF.

The V call is TRBV2, the J call TRBJ2-1; tentative D call: TRBD2 (5 bases). The CDR3 is 14 amino acids. CDR1 and CDR2 from the germline V gene are SNHLY and FYNNEI. Trimming stripped 5 bases from V and 1 base from J, with 9 bases between. The CDR3 here is CASSPSSSYNEQFF. CDR3 bases: TGTGCCAGCAGTCCTAGCAGTTCCTACAATGAGCAGTTCTTC.

The V call is TRBV18, the J call TRBJ1-1; D is unresolved. Germline V CDR1 and CDR2: KGHSH, LQKENI. This CDR3 contains 15 residues. V shed 0 bases and J shed 5 bases, with 13 bases lying between them. Here the CDR3 DNA reads TGTGCCAGCTCACCACCATCACGCCGACAAACTGAAGCTTTCTTT. It codes for CASSPPSRRQTEAFF.

This clone has just a few counts. The chain is built from TRBV18 and TRBJ1-2; D might be TRBD1 (6 bases). The length of the CDR3 is 13 residues. The germline gives CDR1 KGHSH, CDR2 LQKENI. Trimming took 2 bases from V and 8 from J, leaving 12 bases between them. Here the CDR3 DNA reads TGTGCCAGCTCACCAGACACAGGGAAGGGCTACACCTTC. Translating gives CASSPDTGKGYTF.

The chain is built from TRBV30 and TRBJ2-1, with D perhaps matching TRBD2 (5 bases). Germline V gene data show CDR1 as GTSNPN and CDR2 as SVGIG (reference sequence). The CDR3 spans 13 residues. V was trimmed by 0 bases and J by 8 bases, leaving 11 bases between them. CDR3 bases: TGTGCCTGGAGTGTGTACGGGGTTGATGAGCAGTTCTTC. Translating it yields CAWSVYGVDEQFF. The full variable domain, its missing parts supplied by reference TRBV30 and TRBJ2-1, is SQTIHQWPATLVQPVGSPLSLECTVEGTSNPNLYWYRQAAGRGLQLLFYSVGIGQISSEVPQNLSASRPQDRQFILSSKKLLLSDSGFYLCAWSVYGVDEQFFGPGTRLTVL.

The genes are TRBV14 and TRBJ1-5; TRBD1 is a possible D gene (6 bases). The CDR3 is 13 amino acids. Germline values: CDR1 SGHDN, CDR2 FVKESK. Trimming cost V 6 bases and J 4 bases, with 10 bases left between them. The CDR3 loop is CASSFGQNQPQHF. The CDR3 DNA is TGTGCCAGCAGTTTTGGACAGAATCAGCCCCAGCATTTT.

The chain joins TRBV19 to TRBJ2-5; D gene ambiguous. The CDR3 spans 13 residues. The germline gives CDR1 LNHDA, CDR2 SQIVND (reference sequence). Trimming took 3 bases from V and 4 from J, leaving 9 bases between them. For the CDR3, the DNA is TGTGCCAGTAGTATGACGGCCCCAGAGACCCAGTACTTC. Its translation is CASSMTAPETQYF.

The chain has TRBV6-5 and TRBJ2-1; no firm D call. CDR1 and CDR2 from the germline V gene are MNHEY and SVGAGI. V lost 7 bases and J lost 8, with 15 bases in between. The CDR3 is 13 residues long. CDR3 protein: CASTQRGVHEQFF. The CDR3 nucleotides read TGTGCCAGCACCCAGCGTGGGGTGCATGAGCAGTTCTTC.

The chain couples TRBV7-9 to TRBJ1-5; D unresolved. The V end was cut by 5 bases, the J end by 1 base, with 9 bases between. CDR1 is SEHNR, CDR2 FQNEAQ, per germline (reference sequence). CDR3 length: 14 amino acids. The DNA of the CDR3 is TGTGCCAGCAGCGCCGACTGGAGCAATCAGCCCCAGCATTTT. It codes for CASSADWSNQPQHF.

The chain links TRBV25-1 to TRBJ2-1; 9 bases line up with TRBD2. The junction had 6 bases not matched to a gene; V was cut back by 4 bases and J by 5 bases. Germline loops: CDR1 MGHDK, CDR2 SYGVNS. CDR3 size: 15 residues. The CDR3 DNA is TGTGCCAGCAGTGCCCGAAGCGGGAGGAACAATGAGCAGTTCTTC. It translates to CASSARSGRNNEQFF.

The chain combines TRBV7-3 with TRBJ2-3, with TRBD2 matching 11 bases. The germline V gene has CDR1 SGHTA and CDR2 FQGTGA. J gave up 4 bases and V 5 bases, and 5 bases lay outside the gene matches. This CDR3 is 15 amino acids long. DNA for the CDR3: TGTGCCAGCAGCGGAGGACTAGCGGGCGCAGATACGCAGTATTTT. It is translated as CASSGGLAGADTQYF.

This CDR3 reads CASSFSYRQGRTEAFF. The DNA of the CDR3 is TGTGCCAGCAGCTTTAGTTACCGACAGGGGAGGACTGAAGCTTTCTTT. V gene TRBV7-2 combines with J gene TRBJ1-1; 8 nucleotides line up with TRBD1. This CDR3 comprises 16 residues. The J segment lost 5 bases and the V segment lost 3 bases, leaving 11 bases of the junction unmatched. Per germline, CDR1 SGHTA and CDR2 FQGNSA.

The gene calls are TRBV27 and TRBJ2-5; 7 bases are shared with TRBD1. With V trimmed by 6 bases and J by 1 base, 5 bases remained unmatched. CDR3 size: 14 residues. The germline CDR1 and CDR2 sequences are MNHEY and SMNVEV (reference sequence). The CDR3 here is CASSANRGQETQYF. CDR3 DNA sequence: TGTGCCAGCAGCGCAAACAGGGGCCAAGAGACCCAGTACTTC.